One sample yielded the 26 T cell receptor beta chains listed below, sequenced in a study of cytomegalovirus exposure and HLA in healthy donors. The study ran its PCR with 60 Vbeta and 13 Jbeta primers. Sequencing was performed with immunoSEQ multiplex PCR; in TCRdb, only in-frame clones are kept and a portion is missing. This sample carries 120,000 to 150,000 clones, approximately 80% of them seen once, and the ten largest clones take 1.8%. Sequenced material: PBMCs. The receptors shown here come from a middle-aged man in good health and CMV-seronegative.

The chain combines TRBV5-4 with TRBJ1-1, with D unclear. Looked up from germline, CDR1 is SGHNT and CDR2 is YYREEE (reference sequence). Trimming took 0 bases from V and 1 from J, leaving 7 bases between them. The CDR3 has 14 residues. The CDR3 spells CASSLANANTEAFF. The CDR3 region has the DNA TGTGCCAGCAGCTTGGCTAACGCGAACACTGAAGCTTTCTTT.

V is TRBV7-8 and J is TRBJ2-7; 8 bases align to TRBD2. Germline V lookup: CDR1 SGHVS, CDR2 FQNEAQ. The CDR3 loop spans 15 amino acids. V was pared by 4 bases and J by 7 bases, with 12 bases of the junction left unmatched. CDR3 region: CASSSTSGGPWEQYF. The CDR3 nucleotides read TGTGCCAGCAGCTCAACATCGGGGGGGCCGTGGGAGCAGTACTTC. Full variable domain (remainder filled in from reference TRBV7-8 and TRBJ2-7): GAGVSQSPRYKVAKRGQDVALRCDPISGHVSLFWYQQALGQGPEFLTYFQNEAQLDKSGLPSDRFFAERPEGSVSTLKIQRTQQEDSAVYLCASSSTSGGPWEQYFGPGTRLTVT.

The sample holds one count of this clone. This rearrangement joins TRBV29-1 to TRBJ2-7, with D possibly TRBD1 on 6 matching bases. Germline V lookup: CDR1 SQVTM, CDR2 ANQGSEA. With 4 bases removed from V and 4 bases from J, the gap between germline ends came to 29 bases. This CDR3 comprises 18 residues. CDR3: CSVAPDWDKRLASYEQYF. CDR3 nucleotide sequence: TGCAGCGTTGCTCCCGACTGGGACAAGAGGTTGGCGTCGTACGAGCAGTACTTC.

Turning to this clone: Its ends do not fully match the called genes, so a read error is possible. The chain links TRBV6-4 to TRBJ2-6; 10 positions agree with TRBD1. The germline CDR1 and CDR2 sequences are MRHNA and SNTAGT. The CDR3 sequence is 18 residues long. The CDR3: CASSDSETGGSGANGLTF. DNA for the CDR3: TGTGCCAGCAGTGACTCGGAGACAGGGGGCTCTGGGGCCAACGGCCTGACTTTC.

DNA of the CDR3: TGTGCCAGCAGCTCTAGCGGGGTCGGTTACAATGAGCAGTTCTTC. Its protein is CASSSSGVGYNEQFF. J is TRBJ2-1 and V is TRBV7-2, with 9 bases aligning to TRBD2. V was clipped by 4 bases and J by 4 bases; unmatched bases: 5. CDR3 length: 15 residues. Germline loops: CDR1 SGHTA, CDR2 FQGNSA.

The J gene is TRBJ1-2, the V gene TRBV4-3; a weak D match, TRBD1 (5 bases). Germline-derived CDR1 and CDR2 are LGHNA and YSLEER. V was pared by 0 bases and J by 7 bases, with 12 bases between. The CDR3 contains 14 residues. For the CDR3, the DNA is TGCGCCAGCAGCCAAGACAGGGCCCGAGCTGGCTACACCTTC. Residues: CASSQDRARAGYTF.

A remark on this clone: In the same sample, other DNA sequences code for this CDR3. The V call is TRBV5-4, the J call TRBJ2-7; weak D call: TRBD2 (6 bases). CDR1 and CDR2 (germline): SGHNT, YYREEE (reference sequence). Trimming shortened V by 3 bases and J by 7 bases, and 17 bases separated the two germline ends. The CDR3 covers 14 residues. The DNA of the CDR3 is TGTGCCAGCAGCTCCTTGGGGGGAGCAGGAGAGCAGTACTTC. It encodes CASSSLGGAGEQYF.

This clone was seen more than once but under ten times. The V gene is TRBV5-1, the J gene TRBJ2-7; 13 nucleotides agree with TRBD2. With 1 base clipped from V and 5 bases from J, the junction kept 6 bases outside the gene matches. Germline CDR1 is SGHRS and CDR2 is YFSETQ. This CDR3 has 16 amino acids. The CDR3 here is CASSLILAGGLNEQYF. The DNA for the CDR3 is TGCGCCAGCAGCTTGATACTAGCGGGAGGGCTTAACGAGCAGTACTTC.

This clone has a single count. This chain links TRBV6-1 with TRBJ2-7; 7 nucleotides line up with TRBD1. The V gene end was trimmed by 1 base and the J gene end by 3 bases; junction bases not matched to a gene: 9. The CDR3 is 16 residues long. From germline, CDR1 is MNHNS and CDR2 SASEGT. The DNA for the CDR3 is TGTGCCAGCAGTGAAGGCCCCTCGGGACAGTACTACGAGCAGTACTTC. Protein product: CASSEGPSGQYYEQYF.

The genes are TRBV30 and TRBJ1-4; D is possibly TRBD1 (6 bases). The germline CDR1 and CDR2 sequences are GTSNPN and SVGIG (reference sequence). V shed 1 base and J shed 10 bases, with 10 bases lying between them. The CDR3 is made up of 12 amino acids. For the CDR3, the DNA is TGTGCCTGGAGTGAAGGGGGGGGAAAACTGTTTTTT. This sequence encodes CAWSEGGGKLFF.

This clone was detected a few times. This chain uses TRBV7-7 with TRBJ2-5, with a weak D call TRBD1 (5 bases). CDR3 length: 12 amino acids. V was pared by 3 bases and J by 5 bases, with 7 bases between. Germline V CDR1 and CDR2: SSHAT, FNYEAQ (reference sequence). The CDR3 sequence is CASSFPGETQYF. In DNA form, the CDR3 reads TGTGCCAGCAGCTTCCCAGGGGAGACCCAGTACTTC.

The V and J genes are TRBV5-6 and TRBJ2-1; 14 bases agree with TRBD2. With V trimmed by 4 bases and J by 2 bases, 2 bases remained unmatched. The germline V gene has CDR1 SGHDT and CDR2 YYEEEE. This CDR3 region has 16 residues. Written as DNA, the CDR3 is TGTGCCAGCAGCGAGGGACTAGCGGGAGCCTACAATGAGCAGTTCTTC. Translating it yields CASSEGLAGAYNEQFF. Variable domain in full (rest from reference TRBV5-6 and TRBJ2-1): DAGVTQSPTHLIKTRGQQVTLRCSPKSGHDTVSWYQQALGQGPQFIFQYYEEEERQRGNFPDRFSGHQFPNYSSELNVNALLLGDSALYLCASSEGLAGAYNEQFFGPGTRLTVL.

This clone appeared a single time. The chain employs TRBV27 and TRBJ2-4; 9 nucleotides match TRBD2. Per the germline V gene, CDR1 is MNHEY and CDR2 is SMNVEV (reference sequence). This CDR3 comprises 14 residues. J gave up 5 bases and V 3 bases, and 2 bases lay outside the gene matches. The CDR3 DNA is TGTGCCAGCAGTTTGCGGGAGGGCCAAAACATTCAGTACTTC. Residues: CASSLREGQNIQYF.

This chain links TRBV7-2 with TRBJ2-3; the match to TRBD2 covers 9 bases. Trimming took 5 bases from V and 3 from J; bases not matched to a gene: 6. This CDR3 is 15 amino acids long. Per germline, CDR1 SGHTA and CDR2 FQGNSA. This CDR3 reads CASSIGLARTDTQYF. CDR3 coding DNA: TGTGCCAGCAGCATCGGACTAGCGCGGACAGATACGCAGTATTTT.

The V call is TRBV19, the J call TRBJ2-5; TRBD2 is a possible D gene (6 bases). Germline assignment: CDR1 LNHDA and CDR2 SQIVND (reference sequence). V dropped 5 bases and J dropped 3 bases, with 22 bases sitting between them. This CDR3 has 17 amino acids. The CDR3, as DNA: TGTGCCAGTAGTGAAGCAGGGAGGCGTAGATACGAAGAGACCCAGTACTTC. Residues: CASSEAGRRRYEETQYF.

The chain uses TRBV5-6 and TRBJ2-5, with D possibly matching TRBD2 (5 bases). Germline CDR1 reads SGHDT; CDR2 reads YYEEEE. Trimming took 2 bases from V and 3 from J, leaving 17 bases between them. CDR3 length: 16 residues. The chain's CDR3 is CASSFSTGWVEETQYF. CDR3 DNA sequence: TGTGCCAGCAGCTTCAGCACGGGGTGGGTCGAAGAGACCCAGTACTTC.

On this clone: At one of its ends the junction is not consistent with the germline gene, which may arise from a read error. This CDR3 reads CASNQHGQGQYF. Here the CDR3 DNA reads TGTGCCAGCAACCAACACGGGCAGGGGCAGTACTTC. This chain joins TRBV14 and TRBJ2-7; perhaps TRBD1 as D (5 bases). The CDR3 contains 12 residues. The germline CDR1 and CDR2 sequences are SGHDN and FVKESK.

The chain combines TRBV7-9 with TRBJ1-2; 8 bases line up with TRBD1. The CDR3 has 15 residues. Germline CDR1 and CDR2: SEHNR and FQNEAQ (reference sequence). With 6 bases clipped from V and 5 bases from J, the junction kept 11 bases outside the gene matches. This chain's CDR3 is CASSPLRGLWYGYTF. CDR3 DNA sequence: TGTGCCAGCAGTCCCCTCAGGGGGCTTTGGTATGGCTACACCTTC.

This chain links TRBV27 with TRBJ1-5, with TRBD1 as a possible D gene (5 bases). The CDR3 has 15 amino acids. CDR1 and CDR2 (germline): MNHEY, SMNVEV (reference sequence). The V gene lost 3 bases and the J gene lost 0 bases, with 9 bases spanning the gap. CDR3 residues: CASSFATDSNQPQHF. CDR3 DNA: TGTGCCAGCAGTTTCGCGACAGATAGCAATCAGCCCCAGCATTTT.

The CDR3 bases are TGCGCCAGCAGCGGGAATTGGGGGGTTATCACTGAAGCTTTCTTT. The encoded protein is CASSGNWGVITEAFF. The V gene is TRBV5-1, the J gene TRBJ1-1; possibly TRBD1 for D (5 bases). Trimming stripped 4 bases from V and 4 bases from J, with 17 bases between. The CDR3 extends over 15 amino acids. CDR1 SGHRS and CDR2 YFSETQ come from the germline V gene.

This clone occurred once. The V gene is TRBV4-1, the J gene TRBJ2-2; 10 bases align to TRBD1. The CDR3 length is 16 residues. Per germline, CDR1 MGHRA and CDR2 YSYEKL. Trimming took 4 bases from V and 4 from J; bases not matched to a gene: 6. CDR3: CASSPGQGLSTGELFF. As DNA, the CDR3 is TGCGCCAGCAGCCCGGGACAGGGGCTCAGCACCGGGGAGCTGTTTTTT.

The chain recombines TRBV7-9 with TRBJ2-7; D gene ambiguous. The CDR3 has 12 residues. In germline, CDR1 is SEHNR, CDR2 FQNEAQ (reference sequence). Trimming took 5 bases from V and 7 from J, leaving 12 bases between them. This CDR3 reads CASSPPLREQYF. CDR3 DNA: TGTGCCAGCAGCCCTCCCCTCAGGGAGCAGTACTTC. Combining the CDR3 with reference TRBV7-9 and TRBJ2-7 gives the whole variable domain DTGVSQNPRHKITKRGQNVTFRCDPISEHNRLYWYRQTLGQGPEFLTYFQNEAQLEKSRLLSDRFSAERPKGSFSTLEIQRTEQGDSAMYLCASSPPLREQYFGPGTRLTVT.

The chain uses TRBV9 and TRBJ1-3; 9 bases align to TRBD1. The CDR3 is made up of 19 amino acids. Losses at the gene ends were 4 bases for V and 0 bases for J; bases not matched to a gene: 14. Germline V lookup: CDR1 SGDLS, CDR2 YYNGEE. The CDR3 protein is CASSISGTGFTSSGNTIYF. CDR3 sequence (DNA): TGTGCCAGCAGCATCTCCGGGACAGGGTTCACATCCTCTGGAAACACCATATATTTT.

The J gene is TRBJ2-1, the V gene TRBV9; 7 nucleotides agree with TRBD2. This CDR3 comprises 15 residues. The germline CDR1 and CDR2 sequences are SGDLS and YYNGEE. Trimming cost V 0 bases and J 4 bases; bases outside gene matches: 4. The CDR3 loop is CASSVVDSGYNEQFF. The CDR3 bases are TGTGCCAGCAGCGTAGTAGATAGCGGGTACAATGAGCAGTTCTTC.

This chain links TRBV5-1 with TRBJ2-1; 8 nucleotides align to TRBD2. Germline lookup yields CDR1 SGHRS and CDR2 YFSETQ. This CDR3 is 16 amino acids long. V was clipped by 4 bases and J by 4 bases; unmatched bases: 10. CDR3 coding DNA: TGCGCCAGCAGCCTAATATCAGCGGGGGTTTACAATGAGCAGTTCTTC. Translated, it gives CASSLISAGVYNEQFF.

The chain couples TRBV27 to TRBJ2-2; D remains ambiguous. This CDR3 contains 13 residues. The V end was cut by 6 bases, the J end by 2 bases, with 7 bases between. The germline V gene has CDR1 MNHEY and CDR2 SMNVEV (reference sequence). The CDR3 reads CASSPLNTGELFF. CDR3 nucleotide sequence: TGTGCCAGCAGCCCACTTAACACCGGGGAGCTGTTTTTT.